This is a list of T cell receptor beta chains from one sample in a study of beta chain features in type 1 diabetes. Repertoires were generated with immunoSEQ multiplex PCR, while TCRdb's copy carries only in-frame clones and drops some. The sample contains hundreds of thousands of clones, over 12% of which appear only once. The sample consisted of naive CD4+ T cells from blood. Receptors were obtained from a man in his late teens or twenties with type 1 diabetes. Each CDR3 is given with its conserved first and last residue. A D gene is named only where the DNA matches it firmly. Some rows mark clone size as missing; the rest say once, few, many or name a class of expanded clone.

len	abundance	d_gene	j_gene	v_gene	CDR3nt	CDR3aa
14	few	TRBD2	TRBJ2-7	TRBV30	TGTGCCTGGAGTGTACTAGCGGGTACCTACGAGCAGTACTTC	CAWSVLAGTYEQYF
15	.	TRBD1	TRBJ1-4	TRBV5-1	TGCGCCAGCAGCCCCCCCGGGACAGGGAATGAAAAACTGTTTTTT	CASSPPGTGNEKLFF
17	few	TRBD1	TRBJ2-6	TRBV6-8	TGTGCCAGCCTTAGGAGACAGGGAGACTCTGGGGCCAACGTCCTGACTTTC	CASLRRQGDSGANVLTF
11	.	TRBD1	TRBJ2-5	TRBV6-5	TGTGCCAGCAGTACAGGGGGCTACCAGTACTTC	CASSTGGYQYF
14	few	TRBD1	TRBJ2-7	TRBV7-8	TGTGCCAGCAGCCGGGACAGGGGGATCTACGAGCAGTACTTC	CASSRDRGIYEQYF
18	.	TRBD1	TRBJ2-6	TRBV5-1	TGCGCCAGCAGCGCCGGGACAGGGGCCCGCTCTGGGGCCAACGTCCTGACTTTC	CASSAGTGARSGANVLTF
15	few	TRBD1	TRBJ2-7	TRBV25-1	TGTGCCAGCAGCAAGGGACAGGGTTTTTCCTACGAGCAGTACTTC	CASSKGQGFSYEQYF
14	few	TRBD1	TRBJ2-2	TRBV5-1	TGCGCCAGCAGCTCGACAGGGAGAGACGGGGAGCTGTTTTTT	CASSSTGRDGELFF
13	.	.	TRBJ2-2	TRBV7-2	TGTGCCAGCAGCGACGATGGGGCCGGGGAGCTGTTTTTT	CASSDDGAGELFF
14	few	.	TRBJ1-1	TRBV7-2	TGTGCCAGCAACATTGGGACCACCAACACTGAAGCTTTCTTT	CASNIGTTNTEAFF
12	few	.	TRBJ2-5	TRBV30	TGTGCCTGGAGAGGAGGGGGGGAGACCCAGTACTTC	CAWRGGGETQYF
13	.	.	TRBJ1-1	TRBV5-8	TGTGCCAGCAGCGCACATATGAACACTGAAGCTTTCTTT	CASSAHMNTEAFF
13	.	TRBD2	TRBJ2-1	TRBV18	TGTGCCAGCTCACCGGCGGGAGGAAATGAGCAGTTCTTC	CASSPAGGNEQFF
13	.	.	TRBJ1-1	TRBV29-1	TGCAGCGTTGAAAAAGGGGGTTGGACTGAAGCTTTCTTT	CSVEKGGWTEAFF
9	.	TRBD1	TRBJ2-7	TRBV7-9	TGTGCCAGCAGGGGACAGGGACACTTC	CASRGQGHF
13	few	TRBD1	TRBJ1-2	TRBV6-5	TGTGCCAGCAGCCCCACCCGACAGGGAGGCTACACCTTC	CASSPTRQGGYTF
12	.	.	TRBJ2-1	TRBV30	TGTGCCTGGAGTGTACAATACAATGAGCAGTTCTTC	CAWSVQYNEQFF
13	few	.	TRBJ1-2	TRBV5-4	TGTGCCAGCAGCTCCACAGGGCTTCGAGGCTACACCTTC	CASSSTGLRGYTF
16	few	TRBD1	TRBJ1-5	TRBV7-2	TGTGCCAGCAGCTTGGGACAGGGGAGCGGCAATCAGCCCCAGCATTTT	CASSLGQGSGNQPQHF
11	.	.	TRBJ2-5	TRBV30	TGTGCCTGGAGTGGGCGCGAGACCCAGTACTTC	CAWSGRETQYF
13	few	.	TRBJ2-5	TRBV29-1	TGCAGCGTCCTTTGGGCCAACCAAGAGACCCAGTACTTC	CSVLWANQETQYF
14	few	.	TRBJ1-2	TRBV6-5	TGTGCCAGCAGTTACGAATCCATTAACTATGGCTACACCTTC	CASSYESINYGYTF
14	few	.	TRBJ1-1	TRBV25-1	TGTGCCAGCAGTGAATTTCAGGGAATCACTGAAGCTTTCTTT	CASSEFQGITEAFF
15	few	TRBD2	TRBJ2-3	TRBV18	TGTGCCAGCTCACCACAGGACTACGGGGGGGATACGCAGTATTTT	CASSPQDYGGDTQYF